The 29 T cell receptor beta chains in this list originate from one sample, sequenced in a study of long-term antiretroviral therapy in people with HIV. At survey level, the immunoSEQ assay was run in its v3.0 version. Profiling relied on immunoSEQ multiplex PCR, and the TCRdb table lists in-frame clones only, not all of them. The profile shows 23,000 or so clones, 85% to 95% of them singletons. Sample: unsorted PBMCs, taken 7.6 years after starting antiretroviral therapy. These TCRs come from a woman aged 40 to 50 with HIV.

CDR3 sequence reads: CAISQTGGVGETQYF. The CDR3 bases are TGTGCCATCAGTCAGACAGGGGGCGTTGGAGAGACCCAGTACTTC. The chain uses TRBV10-3 and TRBJ2-5, with TRBD1 matching 10 bases. The germline V gene encodes CDR1 ENHRY and CDR2 SYGVKD. V shed 5 bases and J 4 bases; nucleotides not matched to a gene: 7. The CDR3 runs to 15 residues.

This chain links TRBV14 with TRBJ2-5, with TRBD1 as a possible D gene (5 bases). The CDR3 has 15 amino acids. V lost 2 bases and J lost 2, with 12 bases in between. From germline, CDR1 is SGHDN and CDR2 FVKESK. CDR3 nucleotide sequence: TGTGCCAGCAGCCAATGGGGCGCAAGACAAGAGACCCAGTACTTC. It codes for CASSQWGARQETQYF. The complete variable domain, with remaining parts taken from reference TRBV14 and TRBJ2-5, reads EAGVTQFPSHSVIEKGQTVTLRCDPISGHDNLYWYRRVMGKEIKFLLHFVKESKQDESGMPNNRFLAERTGGTYSTLKVQPAELEDSGVYFCASSQWGARQETQYFGPGTRLLVL.

The chain employs TRBV19 and TRBJ1-2; 7 bases are a match to TRBD1. V dropped 4 bases and J dropped 7; count of bases not matched to a gene: 12. The CDR3 runs to 15 residues. Per germline, CDR1 LNHDA and CDR2 SQIVND (reference sequence). The CDR3 nucleotides are TGTGCCAGTAGTAGGGAGCCGGGACAGCGAATTGGCTACACCTTC. This codes for CASSREPGQRIGYTF.

The genes are TRBV30 and TRBJ1-6; tentative D call: TRBD1 (5 bases). CDR3 length equals 14 residues. Germline V CDR1 and CDR2: GTSNPN, SVGIG (reference sequence). V shed 3 bases and J shed 9 bases, with 15 bases lying between them. CDR3: CAWRLGVLGSPLHF. Written as DNA, the CDR3 is TGTGCCTGGAGGTTGGGGGTGTTGGGTTCACCCCTCCACTTT.

This chain links TRBV19 with TRBJ2-7; D unresolved. In germline, CDR1 is LNHDA, CDR2 SQIVND (reference sequence). V was cut by 5 bases and J by 2 bases, with 16 bases left in between. This CDR3 contains 15 residues. CDR3 sequence reads: CASSVSSRTPYEQYF. The CDR3 DNA sequence: TGTGCCAGTAGTGTTTCAAGTCGTACCCCCTACGAGCAGTACTTC. Supplemented by reference TRBV19 and TRBJ2-7, the full variable domain reads DGGITQSPKYLFRKEGQNVTLSCEQNLNHDAMYWYRQDPGQGLRLIYYSQIVNDFQKGDIAEGYSVSREKKESFPLTVTSAQKNPTAFYLCASSVSSRTPYEQYFGPGTRLTVT.

This clone was seen a single time. The rearrangement uses TRBV13 and TRBJ2-3; TRBD2 aligns across 10 bases. There are 16 residues in the CDR3. V lost 5 bases to trimming and J lost 0 bases; unmatched junction nucleotides: 5. The germline gives CDR1 PRHDT, CDR2 FYEKMQ (reference sequence). CDR3 sequence (DNA): TGTGCCAGCAGCCCCCGGACTAGCGGTAGCACAGATACGCAGTATTTT. Amino acids: CASSPRTSGSTDTQYF. The variable domain in full, completed from reference TRBV13 and TRBJ2-3, reads AAGVIQSPRHLIKEKRETATLKCYPIPRHDTVYWYQQGPGQDPQFLISFYEKMQSDKGSIPDRFSAQQFSDYHSELNMSSLELGDSALYFCASSPRTSGSTDTQYFGPGTRLTVL.

The V gene is TRBV5-1, the J gene TRBJ2-7; 9 nucleotides match TRBD1. The trim removed 5 bases at V and 2 bases at J, leaving 5 bases unmatched. The CDR3 runs to 14 residues. Germline V gene sequence: CDR1 SGHRS, CDR2 YFSETQ. This CDR3 reads CASRRDRAPYEQYF. The DNA of the CDR3 is TGCGCCAGCAGACGGGACAGGGCTCCCTACGAGCAGTACTTC.

The gene calls are TRBV30 and TRBJ1-1, with 7 nucleotides matching TRBD1. The CDR3 has 13 amino acids. V lost 1 base and J lost 1; bases outside the gene matches: 0. The germline V gene has CDR1 GTSNPN and CDR2 SVGIG (reference sequence). For the CDR3, the DNA is TGTGCCTGGAGTGGACAGGGGAACACTGAAGCTTTCTTT. Its translation is CAWSGQGNTEAFF.

The chain links TRBV6-5 to TRBJ1-2; TRBD1 aligns across 7 bases. With 5 bases clipped from V and 4 bases from J, the junction kept 4 bases outside the gene matches. This CDR3 comprises 13 residues. Germline CDR1 reads MNHEY; CDR2 reads SVGAGI. The CDR3 region is CASSDEGAYGYTF. The CDR3 nucleotides are TGTGCCAGCAGTGATGAGGGGGCCTATGGCTACACCTTC.

The rearrangement links TRBV4-3 to TRBJ1-6, with D hard to call. Trimming took off 1 base at V and 7 bases at J, with 14 bases between the two ends. This CDR3 has 16 residues. From germline, CDR1 is LGHNA and CDR2 YSLEER. The DNA of the CDR3 is TGCGCCAGCAGCCAAGTCTGGCAGACCGGGAATTCACCCCTCCACTTT. This translates into CASSQVWQTGNSPLHF.

The chain carries TRBV29-1 and TRBJ2-3; 11 bases align to TRBD2. This CDR3 comprises 15 residues. Losses at the gene ends were 8 bases for V and 0 bases for J; bases not matched to a gene: 7. The germline CDR1 and CDR2 sequences are SQVTM and ANQGSEA. The CDR3 protein is CSTTSGALSTDTQYF. CDR3 in DNA: TGCAGCACGACTAGCGGGGCCCTCAGCACAGATACGCAGTATTTT.

This rearrangement joins TRBV27 to TRBJ2-7, with 8 bases fitting TRBD1. The CDR3 runs to 12 residues. Germline V gives CDR1 MNHEY, CDR2 SMNVEV (reference sequence). Unmatched junction bases numbered 5, after V lost 7 bases and J lost 6 bases. For the CDR3, the DNA is TGTGCCAGCAAAGGACAGGGACGCGAGCAGTACTTC. Translated: CASKGQGREQYF.

This clone has just one count. The CDR3 DNA reads TGTGCCAGCTCACAGAACCGGGCGGACTTAGAGACCCAGTACTTC. Its translation: CASSQNRADLETQYF. The chain employs TRBV18 and TRBJ2-5, with D perhaps matching TRBD2 (5 bases). Germline CDR1 and CDR2: KGHSH and LQKENI. This CDR3 has 15 amino acids. Trimming took off 4 bases at V and 4 bases at J, with 16 bases between the two ends. The full variable domain, rest sourced from reference TRBV18 and TRBJ2-5, is NAGVMQNPRHLVRRRGQEARLRCSPMKGHSHVYWYRQLPEEGLKFMVYLQKENIIDESGMPKERFSAEFPKEGPSILRIQQVVRGDSAAYFCASSQNRADLETQYFGPGTRLLVL.

Here the CDR3 reads CASSLLPQASGEYYEQYF. In DNA, the CDR3 is TGTGCCAGCAGCTTACTACCCCAGGCTAGCGGGGAGTACTACGAGCAGTACTTC. The chain couples TRBV7-2 to TRBJ2-7, with 9 bases aligning to TRBD2. V gave up 2 bases and J gave up 3 bases; unmatched junction bases: 14. The V gene's germline CDR1 is SGHTA and CDR2 FQGNSA. The CDR3 contains 18 residues.

The chain is built from TRBV7-3 and TRBJ2-1; 11 positions match TRBD2. Trimming at V came to 4 bases and at J to 0 bases, leaving 2 bases not matched to a gene. The CDR3 runs 16 residues. Per the germline V gene, CDR1 is SGHTA and CDR2 is FQGTGA. The CDR3 DNA is TGTGCCAGCAGCTCACTAGCGGGGGACTCCTACAATGAGCAGTTCTTC. Its protein is CASSSLAGDSYNEQFF. The entire variable domain, with the rest obtained from reference TRBV7-3 and TRBJ2-1, is as follows: GAGVSQTPSNKVTEKGKYVELRCDPISGHTALYWYRQSLGQGPEFLIYFQGTGAADDSGLPNDRFFAVRPEGSVSTLKIQRTERGDSAVYLCASSSLAGDSYNEQFFGPGTRLTVL.

The chain is built from TRBV6-5 and TRBJ1-2, with D possibly matching TRBD1 (5 bases). CDR3 size: 13 residues. CDR1 and CDR2 (germline): MNHEY, SVGAGI. V gave up 0 bases and J gave up 8 bases, with 10 bases separating them. CDR3 sequence: CASSYSKGRGYTF. The DNA of the CDR3 is TGTGCCAGCAGTTACTCGAAGGGACGGGGCTACACCTTC.

The chain employs TRBV7-2 and TRBJ1-4, with 7 bases fitting TRBD1. This CDR3 comprises 15 residues. CDR1 and CDR2 (germline): SGHTA, FQGNSA. J lost 0 bases, V lost 6 bases, and 4 bases had no gene match. CDR3 nucleotides: TGTGCCAGCAGACATGGGACAGCAACTAATGAAAAACTGTTTTTT. The encoded protein is CASRHGTATNEKLFF.

The rearrangement links TRBV5-1 to TRBJ1-2, with 8 bases that match TRBD1. The junction had 6 bases not matched to a gene; V was cut back by 4 bases and J by 4 bases. The length of the CDR3 is 14 residues. The germline V gene encodes CDR1 SGHRS and CDR2 YFSETQ. CDR3 loop: CASSPDDRGYGYTF. CDR3 bases: TGCGCCAGCAGCCCCGACGACAGGGGCTATGGCTACACCTTC.

This chain uses TRBV30 with TRBJ1-2; no firm D call. Germline lookup yields CDR1 GTSNPN and CDR2 SVGIG (reference sequence). This CDR3 spans 14 amino acids. The germline V and J ends were trimmed by 0 bases and 4 bases, with 12 bases remaining between them. CDR3 protein: CAWSVTGLTYGYTF. Written as DNA, the CDR3 is TGTGCCTGGAGTGTAACGGGGTTGACCTATGGCTACACCTTC.

The chain has TRBV25-1 and TRBJ2-7, with 8 bases fitting TRBD1. Germline lookup yields CDR1 MGHDK and CDR2 SYGVNS. Trimming at V came to 6 bases and at J to 2 bases, leaving 6 bases not matched to a gene. There are 14 residues in the CDR3. CDR3 coding DNA: TGTGCCAGCAGCCAGGACAGGGACCCCTACGAGCAGTACTTC. Protein: CASSQDRDPYEQYF.

The J gene is TRBJ2-2, the V gene TRBV25-1, with D possibly being TRBD1 (5 bases). Germline V gene data show CDR1 as MGHDK and CDR2 as SYGVNS. The V end lost 7 bases, the J end lost 3 bases, and 15 bases lay between the germline ends. The CDR3 length is 15 residues. CDR3 region: CASTDQDRYTGELFF. The CDR3 DNA reads TGTGCCAGCACCGATCAAGACAGATACACCGGGGAGCTGTTTTTT.

The chain couples TRBV4-3 to TRBJ1-2; D not certain. Trimming left V 0 bases short and J 0 bases short, with 14 bases between. The germline CDR1 and CDR2 sequences are LGHNA and YSLEER. This CDR3 has 17 amino acids. The CDR3 coding sequence is TGCGCCAGCAGCCAAGATGTCCGAGTTGGGGCTAACTATGGCTACACCTTC. Translated, it gives CASSQDVRVGANYGYTF.

The chain joins TRBV6-5 to TRBJ2-1; 8 bases fit TRBD2. Trimming took 7 bases from V and 11 from J; bases not matched to a gene: 7. Germline CDR1 reads MNHEY; CDR2 reads SVGAGI. This CDR3 comprises 12 residues. CDR3 in amino acids: CASTPSGGKQFF. CDR3 DNA: TGTGCCAGCACCCCATCGGGGGGGAAGCAGTTCTTC.

This sequence joins TRBV5-1 and TRBJ1-2; unclear D gene. Germline CDR1 reads SGHRS; CDR2 reads YFSETQ. The CDR3 sequence is 13 residues long. Deletions cut 2 bases from V and 8 bases from J, with 13 bases between. In DNA form, the CDR3 reads TGCGCCAGCAGCTTAACTCTCCGGGCGGGCTACACCTTC. Its translation: CASSLTLRAGYTF.

V usage is TRBV6-1 and J usage is TRBJ1-2, with D perhaps TRBD1 (5 bases). Germline V gene data show CDR1 as MNHNS and CDR2 as SASEGT. Trimming pared 2 bases from V and 5 bases from J, leaving 36 bases between. This CDR3 has 22 residues. CDR3 in amino acids: CASSEKPGRGLGTTSGVYGYTF. The CDR3 coding sequence is TGTGCCAGCAGTGAAAAACCAGGGCGGGGTTTAGGAACCACGTCTGGAGTATATGGCTACACCTTC.

CDR3 amino acids: CASSSTGSYGYTF. The CDR3 DNA sequence: TGTGCCAGCAGCTCCACTGGTAGCTATGGCTACACCTTC. The V call is TRBV11-2, the J call TRBJ1-2; D remains unclear. Germline V gives CDR1 SGHAT, CDR2 FQNNGV. The V end lost 4 bases, the J end lost 4 bases, and 10 bases lay between the germline ends. The CDR3 is 13 amino acids.

The chain recombines TRBV18 with TRBJ1-6; 8 nucleotides line up with TRBD1. Per the germline V gene, CDR1 is KGHSH and CDR2 is LQKENI. The CDR3 contains 14 residues. The ends lost 3 bases at V and 8 bases at J; junction bases unmatched: 3. DNA of the CDR3: TGTGCCAGCTCACCGCAGGGGGCTGATTCACCCCTCCACTTT. Protein sequence: CASSPQGADSPLHF. The full variable domain, in which reference TRBV18 and TRBJ1-6 provide the parts outside the CDR3, is NAGVMQNPRHLVRRRGQEARLRCSPMKGHSHVYWYRQLPEEGLKFMVYLQKENIIDESGMPKERFSAEFPKEGPSILRIQQVVRGDSAAYFCASSPQGADSPLHFGNGTRLTVT.

The genes are TRBV5-1 and TRBJ1-1; 8 positions agree with TRBD1. The CDR3 extends over 14 amino acids. Per germline, CDR1 SGHRS and CDR2 YFSETQ. V was clipped by 4 bases and J by 3 bases; unmatched bases: 5. CDR3 in DNA: TGCGCCAGCAGCCGTGGACAGGGAGACACTGAAGCTTTCTTT. Protein sequence: CASSRGQGDTEAFF.

The chain combines TRBV27 with TRBJ2-2; 9 bases match TRBD2. The CDR3 loop spans 16 amino acids. J gave up 4 bases and V 3 bases, and 6 bases lay outside the gene matches. Germline values: CDR1 MNHEY, CDR2 SMNVEV (reference sequence). CDR3 nucleotides: TGTGCCAGCAGTTTGAGAGCGGGGGGCATCACCGGGGAGCTGTTTTTT. This encodes CASSLRAGGITGELFF.